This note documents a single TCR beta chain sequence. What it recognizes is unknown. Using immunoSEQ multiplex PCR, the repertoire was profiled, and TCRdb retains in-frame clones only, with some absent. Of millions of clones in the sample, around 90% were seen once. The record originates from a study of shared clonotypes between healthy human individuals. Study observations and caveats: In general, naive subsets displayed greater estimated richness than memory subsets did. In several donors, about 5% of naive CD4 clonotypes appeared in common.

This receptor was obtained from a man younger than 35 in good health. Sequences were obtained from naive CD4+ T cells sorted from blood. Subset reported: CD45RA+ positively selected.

The CDR3 region has the DNA TGTGCCAGCTCACCAGGGCAGTCCTTCTCCTACGAGCAGTACTTC. Translation: CASSPGQSFSYEQYF. V is TRBV18 and J is TRBJ2-7; D remains unclear. The germline gives CDR1 KGHSH, CDR2 LQKENI. The CDR3 length is 15 residues. Trimming took 2 bases from V and 0 from J, leaving 11 bases between them.